A selection of T cell receptor beta chains follows, all from one sample in a study of T cell responses to AZD1222 COVID-19 vaccine. Libraries were prepared by immunoSEQ multiplex PCR; TCRdb keeps only in-frame clonotypes and omits some of them. The repertoire holds about 140,000 clones, approximately 90% seen once, with around 2.7% in the top ten. Specimen: peripheral blood, collected on day 0 of AZD1222 vaccination. These receptors were taken from an adult in good health. Both conserved end residues are part of each CDR3. D genes are given only for firm matches. Clone sizes are given selectively: once, few, many, or a class where the clone is expanded.

J: TRBJ1-5
size: -
D: -
V: TRBV6-1
DNA: TGTGCCAGCAGTGAAGTGGGTGGTGTAGGGGCCCGTTTT
CDR3: CASSEVGGVGARF

J: TRBJ2-5
size: -
D: -
V: TRBV6-1
DNA: TGTGCCAGCAGTGAGTCTTCGGGCTGGACTACCCAGTACTTC
CDR3: CASSESSGWTTQYF

J: TRBJ2-5
size: few
D: TRBD2
V: TRBV6-6
DNA: TGTGCCAGCAGTGACCCAGCGGGGGCTCAAGAGACCCAGTACTTC
CDR3: CASSDPAGAQETQYF

J: TRBJ2-3
size: -
D: -
V: TRBV6-1
DNA: TGTGCCAGCAGTGAAGTTAAAGGGTGGGTGTCAGATACGCAGTATTTT
CDR3: CASSEVKGWVSDTQYF

J: TRBJ2-3
size: once
D: -
V: TRBV5-4
DNA: TGTGCCAGCAGCTTGGGACTAGGACGCACAGATACGCAGTATTTT
CDR3: CASSLGLGRTDTQYF

J: TRBJ1-5
size: -
D: -
V: TRBV5-5
DNA: TGTGCCAGCAGCTTGGTCTCTTCGGAGTATCAGCCCCAGCATTTT
CDR3: CASSLVSSEYQPQHF

J: TRBJ1-1
size: -
D: -
V: TRBV5-1
DNA: TGCGCCAGCAGCTTTGGGGAGGTGTACACTGAAGCTTTCTTT
CDR3: CASSFGEVYTEAFF

J: TRBJ1-1
size: -
D: -
V: TRBV9
DNA: TGTGCCAGCAGCGGTCGGAGTAGGGACGCTGAAGCTTTCTTT
CDR3: CASSGRSRDAEAFF

J: TRBJ2-2
size: once
D: -
V: TRBV6-6
DNA: TGTGCCAGCAGATGGACTTCGATTAACACCGGGGAGCTGTTTTTT
CDR3: CASRWTSINTGELFF

J: TRBJ2-3
size: once
D: TRBD2
V: TRBV6-6
DNA: TGTGCCAGCAGTCACCCGGGGATTGGACTAGCAAGATATACGCAGTATTTT
CDR3: CASSHPGIGLARYTQYF

J: TRBJ2-1
size: -
D: -
V: TRBV7-2
DNA: TGTGCCAGCAGCTTAGGGTCCTACAATGAGCAGTTCTTC
CDR3: CASSLGSYNEQFF

J: TRBJ2-1
size: once
D: -
V: TRBV21-1
DNA: TGTGCCAGCAGCAAAACCGGGACTAGTAGAGGGGAGCAGTTCTTC
CDR3: CASSKTGTSRGEQFF

J: TRBJ1-2
size: -
D: TRBD1
V: TRBV30
DNA: TGTGCCTGGGGACAGGGTAACTATGGCTACACCTTC
CDR3: CAWGQGNYGYTF

J: TRBJ2-1
size: -
D: TRBD2
V: TRBV28
DNA: TGTGCCAGCAGTTTTAGCGGGAGTGTACATGAGCAGTTCTTC
CDR3: CASSFSGSVHEQFF

J: TRBJ2-3
size: -
D: -
V: TRBV7-3
DNA: TGTGCCAGCAGCTCCGGTTTATTCGGGGAGGCCACAGATACGCAGTATTTT
CDR3: CASSSGLFGEATDTQYF

J: TRBJ1-5
size: -
D: -
V: TRBV6-4
DNA: TGTGCCAGCAGTGAACAGAGTTATCAGCCCCAGCATTTT
CDR3: CASSEQSYQPQHF

J: TRBJ1-2
size: -
D: -
V: TRBV20-1
DNA: TGCAGCGCTGGTGCAGTAGGCAGTAATAACTATGGCTACACCTTC
CDR3: CSAGAVGSNNYGYTF

J: TRBJ1-1
size: -
D: TRBD1
V: TRBV18
DNA: TGTGCCAGCTCACCCACAGGGGGACCTGAAGCTTTCTTT
CDR3: CASSPTGGPEAFF

J: TRBJ2-7
size: -
D: TRBD2
V: TRBV9
DNA: TGTGCCAGCAGCGGAGTCGGGACTAGCGGAAGCTCCTACGAGCAGTACTTC
CDR3: CASSGVGTSGSSYEQYF

J: TRBJ2-7
size: -
D: -
V: TRBV2
DNA: TGTGCCAGCAGTGAGTTCTTTCGGGGGCTCGAGCAGTACTTC
CDR3: CASSEFFRGLEQYF

J: TRBJ2-5
size: -
D: TRBD2
V: TRBV6-5
DNA: TGTGCCAGCAGCTCGGGGGGGGAGACCCAGTACTTC
CDR3: CASSSGGETQYF

J: TRBJ2-1
size: -
D: -
V: TRBV7-9
DNA: TGTGCCAGCAGGACGGCTAGCTCCTACAATGAGCAGTTCTTC
CDR3: CASRTASSYNEQFF

J: TRBJ1-5
size: -
D: -
V: TRBV7-2
DNA: TGTGCCAGCAGCTTAGGTCTGGTTCGGGCCCAGCATTTT
CDR3: CASSLGLVRAQHF

J: TRBJ1-2
size: -
D: TRBD1
V: TRBV19
DNA: TGTGCCAGTAGTAGGGGACAGGTCTATGGCTACACCTTC
CDR3: CASSRGQVYGYTF

J: TRBJ1-3
size: -
D: -
V: TRBV18
DNA: TGTGCCAGCTCACCAGACTTAGCGGAGGCATGTGATTTT
CDR3: CASSPDLAEACDF

J: TRBJ2-5
size: -
D: TRBD2
V: TRBV7-2
DNA: TGTGCCAGCAGCGATAGCGGGGGGGGGACCCAGTACTTC
CDR3: CASSDSGGGTQYF

J: TRBJ2-1
size: -
D: -
V: TRBV5-1
DNA: TGCGCCAGCAGCCCGCGGGGGACAGGATTAAGGAATGAGCAGTTCTTC
CDR3: CASSPRGTGLRNEQFF

J: TRBJ2-5
size: -
D: TRBD2
V: TRBV29-1
DNA: TGCAGCGTGCCCGGGACTAGCGGCCAAGAGACCCAGTACTTC
CDR3: CSVPGTSGQETQYF

J: TRBJ2-2
size: -
D: -
V: TRBV4-1
DNA: TGCGCCAGCAGCCAAGGACGCAATCCCGGGGAGCTGTTTTTT
CDR3: CASSQGRNPGELFF

J: TRBJ1-2
size: -
D: -
V: TRBV19
DNA: TGTGCCAGTAGTACAGGGGTTGGCTACACCTTC
CDR3: CASSTGVGYTF

J: TRBJ2-7
size: -
D: -
V: TRBV28
DNA: TGTGCCAGCACTACCCGGCTGGGGAACGAGCAGTACTTC
CDR3: CASTTRLGNEQYF

J: TRBJ1-3
size: -
D: -
V: TRBV19
DNA: TGTGCCAGTAGTATTGAGCCGGGACACACCATATATTTT
CDR3: CASSIEPGHTIYF

J: TRBJ1-1
size: -
D: -
V: TRBV6-2/TRBV6-3
DNA: TGTGCCAGCAGTTACTCCGAACTAGGGACACCGGAAAGTGAAGCTTTCTTT
CDR3: CASSYSELGTPESEAFF

J: TRBJ1-3
size: -
D: -
V: TRBV11-2
DNA: TGTGCCAGCAGCAACCGGGCCAGAAGTCTAGCTGGAAACACCATATATTTT
CDR3: CASSNRARSLAGNTIYF

J: TRBJ2-2
size: -
D: -
V: TRBV5-4
DNA: TGTGCCAGCAGCTTGGTGGCGTCGGGGGAGCTGTTTTTT
CDR3: CASSLVASGELFF

J: TRBJ1-2
size: -
D: -
V: TRBV7-8
DNA: TGTGCCAGCAGCCCCACCTGGGACCCACACGGCTACACCTTC
CDR3: CASSPTWDPHGYTF

J: TRBJ1-2
size: -
D: TRBD1
V: TRBV5-1
DNA: TGCGCCAGCAGCTTGGGGACAGGCTATGGCTACACCTTC
CDR3: CASSLGTGYGYTF

J: TRBJ2-1
size: -
D: TRBD2
V: TRBV19
DNA: TGTGCCAGTAGTACCCCCGCGGGGGTCCTCTACAATGAGCAGTTCTTC
CDR3: CASSTPAGVLYNEQFF

J: TRBJ1-3
size: -
D: -
V: TRBV6-5
DNA: TGTGCCAGCAGGGTGGGTAGTAGCTCTGGAAACACCATATATTTT
CDR3: CASRVGSSSGNTIYF

J: TRBJ1-1
size: -
D: -
V: TRBV6-2/TRBV6-3
DNA: TGTGCCAGCAGTTTTGAAAGGGAAAAGAACACTGAAGCTTTCTTT
CDR3: CASSFEREKNTEAFF

J: TRBJ2-3
size: -
D: TRBD2
V: TRBV28
DNA: TGTGCCAGCAGTTTTCGCACCCCTAGCGGGATGACAGATACGCAGTATTTT
CDR3: CASSFRTPSGMTDTQYF

J: TRBJ1-5
size: once
D: -
V: TRBV5-1
DNA: TGCGCCAGCAGCCTCTCCGGGGGTCTCAATCAGCCCCAGCATTTT
CDR3: CASSLSGGLNQPQHF

J: TRBJ2-3
size: -
D: -
V: TRBV5-1
DNA: TGCGCCAGCAGCTGGAGCGTAGTACAGGGCACAGATACGCAGTATTTT
CDR3: CASSWSVVQGTDTQYF

J: TRBJ2-3
size: -
D: -
V: TRBV27
DNA: TGTGCCAGCAGTTTCTTAGATACGCAGTATTTT
CDR3: CASSFLDTQYF

J: TRBJ1-3
size: -
D: -
V: TRBV12-5
DNA: TGTGCTAGTGGTTTGGATTATGGAAACACCATATATTTT
CDR3: CASGLDYGNTIYF

J: TRBJ1-2
size: -
D: -
V: TRBV19
DNA: TGTGCCAGTAGTATGGCCAGCGGAGTAGATGGCTACACCTTC
CDR3: CASSMASGVDGYTF

J: TRBJ2-3
size: -
D: TRBD2
V: TRBV18
DNA: TGTGCCAGCTCACCTCCGGGACTAGCGGGAGGGGAGGATACGCAGTATTTT
CDR3: CASSPPGLAGGEDTQYF

J: TRBJ1-2
size: -
D: TRBD1
V: TRBV2
DNA: TGTGCCAGCAGTGGACAGGGAGTTTATGGCTACACCTTC
CDR3: CASSGQGVYGYTF

J: TRBJ2-2
size: -
D: -
V: TRBV5-4
DNA: TGTGCCAGCAGCCGCGACTTAACCGGGGAGCTGTTTTTT
CDR3: CASSRDLTGELFF

J: TRBJ2-1
size: -
D: -
V: TRBV4-1
DNA: TGCGCCAGCAGCCGGATAACAGGGAGCTCCTACAATGAGCAGTTCTTC
CDR3: CASSRITGSSYNEQFF

J: TRBJ1-6
size: -
D: -
V: TRBV4-1
DNA: TGCGCCAGCAGCCAAGAATCCAGCTCCTATAATTCACCCCTCCACTTT
CDR3: CASSQESSSYNSPLHF

J: TRBJ2-3
size: -
D: TRBD2
V: TRBV2
DNA: TGTGCCAGCGAGGCTAGCGGGAGTGCAGATACGCAGTATTTT
CDR3: CASEASGSADTQYF

J: TRBJ2-1
size: -
D: TRBD2
V: TRBV5-8
DNA: TGTGCCAGCAGCTTGCTAGCGGGGGGGTATGGTGAGCAGTTCTTC
CDR3: CASSLLAGGYGEQFF

J: TRBJ2-7
size: -
D: TRBD1
V: TRBV7-8
DNA: TGTGCCAGCAGCCCTCGAACCGGGACAGGGGGCGAGCAGTACTTC
CDR3: CASSPRTGTGGEQYF

J: TRBJ1-2
size: -
D: -
V: TRBV2
DNA: TGTGCCAGCCGACGGATAGCTAACTATGGCTACACCTTC
CDR3: CASRRIANYGYTF